The rows below give T cell receptor beta chains drawn from one sample of a study of beta chain features in type 1 diabetes. Assay: immunoSEQ multiplex PCR; the TCRdb copy retains only in-frame clones and omits some. The sample holds roughly 380,000 clones; 15% to 20% are singletons and the top ten take 0.035% to 0.05%. The sample was naive CD4+ T cells from blood. The receptors were gathered from a woman aged 18-30 years in good health. Each CDR3 is given with its conserved first and last residue. D genes are given only for firm matches. Size tells how often a clone was seen (once, few, many) or the class of an expanded clone, and some rows leave it out.

j_call d_call v_call clone_size cdr3_nt cdr3_aa
TRBJ1-3 NA TRBV7-9 few TGTGCCAGCAGCTCCCAAAGGGGGAGAGGAAACACCATATATTTT CASSSQRGRGNTIYF
TRBJ1-2 TRBD1 TRBV9 NA TGTGCCAGCAGCCTGACAGGGGGGGATGACTATGGCTACACCTTC CASSLTGGDDYGYTF
TRBJ2-5 NA TRBV2 NA TGTGCCAGCAGTGGACAGATTAAAGAGACCCAGTACTTC CASSGQIKETQYF
TRBJ2-7 NA TRBV18 few TGTGCCAGCTCACCGGACAGCAGCTCCTACGAGCAGTACTTC CASSPDSSSYEQYF
TRBJ2-7 TRBD2 TRBV7-9 few TGTGCCAGCAGCTTTTTGTCGGGAGGCTACGAGCAGTACTTC CASSFLSGGYEQYF
TRBJ1-4 NA TRBV30 few TGTGCCTGGTCCCAGGGTGGCGGTGAAAAACTGTTTTTT CAWSQGGGEKLFF
TRBJ2-3 NA TRBV6-6 NA TGTGCCAGCAGCAGACTAGTGGAAGCAGATACGCAGTATTTT CASSRLVEADTQYF
TRBJ2-3 TRBD1 TRBV27 NA TGTGCCAGCAGTTTCGGGACAGGGGAGACAGATACGCAGTATTTT CASSFGTGETDTQYF
TRBJ1-2 NA TRBV9 few TGTGCCAGCAGCTCCGGACAGATCTATGGCTACACCTTC CASSSGQIYGYTF
TRBJ2-4 TRBD1 TRBV6-5 few TGTGCCAGCAGTCCTATGGGACAGGGGGGAAACATTCAGTACTTC CASSPMGQGGNIQYF
TRBJ2-5 TRBD1 TRBV5-4 NA TGTGCCAGCAGCTTGAAGGGGGCGGAAGAGACCCAGTACTTC CASSLKGAEETQYF
TRBJ2-1 NA TRBV7-8 NA TGTGCCAGCAGCTCCTGGAGGTTAACCTCCTACAATGAGCAGTTCTTC CASSSWRLTSYNEQFF
TRBJ1-1 NA TRBV5-4 NA TGTGCCAGCAGCTATGACAGGAACACTGAAGCTTTCTTT CASSYDRNTEAFF
TRBJ2-1 NA TRBV7-6 NA TGTGCCAGCAGCACCCAGGCCAATGAGCAGTTCTTC CASSTQANEQFF
TRBJ2-7 NA TRBV20-1 NA TGCAGTGCTTTAGATTACGAGCAGTACTTC CSALDYEQYF
TRBJ2-5 TRBD2 TRBV7-2 NA TGTGCCAGCAGCTCTGGGACTAGCGGGGGGGAGACCCAGTACTTC CASSSGTSGGETQYF
TRBJ1-1 TRBD1 TRBV15 NA TGTGCCACCAGCAGAGTTCCGGGACAGGGGATGAACACTGAAGCTTTCTTT CATSRVPGQGMNTEAFF
TRBJ2-3 TRBD2 TRBV30 few TGTGCCTGGAGTAGCGGGAGTGGGACAGATACGCAGTATTTT CAWSSGSGTDTQYF
TRBJ2-1 NA TRBV30 NA TGTGCCTGGAGCGCCCCTAGGGGTGAGCAGTTCTTC CAWSAPRGEQFF